This T cell receptor (beta chain) is drawn from a study of cytotoxic CD8 clonotypes in ibrutinib-treated CLL. Overall study context: Following a median roughly 12 months of treatment, with a range of 6 to 36, response samples were taken. On average, about 92,000 productive rearrangements and a few hundred thousand productive templates per sample.

In the case of this clone: Its antigen is not identified.

Repertoires were generated with immunoSEQ multiplex PCR, while TCRdb's copy carries only in-frame clones and drops some. The sample has about 160,000 clones, more than 80% seen once. This CDR3 is built from 15 residues. From germline, CDR1 is SGDLS and CDR2 YYNGEE. Losses at the gene ends were 4 bases for V and 0 bases for J; bases not matched to a gene: 6. General study points: Collection times varied between progressing and sustained-remission patients.

The sequence was collected from a human donor with chronic lymphocytic leukemia. The specimen comprised PBMCs, sampled after 24 months of ibrutinib treatment. The chain links TRBV9 to TRBJ2-7, with 8 bases fitting TRBD1. CDR3 DNA: TGTGCCAGCAGCCTAAGACAGGGGAGCTCCTACGAGCAGTACTTC. Its translation: CASSLRQGSSYEQYF.